These T cell receptor beta chains were read from a single sample in a study of long-term antiretroviral therapy in people with HIV. Repertoires were generated with immunoSEQ multiplex PCR, while TCRdb's copy carries only in-frame clones and drops some. The profile covers under 45,000 clones, with 80% appearing a single time and around 5.8% taken by the ten largest. Specimen: unsorted PBMCs, collected 3.4 years after starting antiretroviral therapy. Receptor source: a man younger than 40 with HIV. Both conserved end residues are part of each CDR3. Fields, in order: CDR3 protein, CDR3 DNA, J gene, clone size, D gene, V gene. A D gene is named only where the DNA matches it firmly. Not every row has a clone size; where given, it reads once, few, many or a size class.

CASSLAYNEQFF	TGTGCCAGCAGCTTAGCTTACAATGAGCAGTTCTTC	TRBJ2-1	NA	NA	TRBV7-2
CASSEGTTRSYEQYF	TGTGCCAGCAGTGAAGGGACAACGAGATCCTACGAGCAGTACTTC	TRBJ2-7	NA	NA	TRBV2
CASSPQILNTGELFF	TGTGCCAGCAGCCCCCAAATTCTGAACACCGGGGAGCTGTTTTTT	TRBJ2-2	few	NA	TRBV6-5
CASSEQGTPTGELFF	TGTGCCAGCAGCGAACAGGGGACGCCCACCGGGGAGCTGTTTTTT	TRBJ2-2	NA	TRBD1	TRBV6-1
CASTDKETQYF	TGTGCCAGCACAGACAAAGAGACCCAGTACTTC	TRBJ2-5	NA	NA	TRBV18
CASSTNTGAYEQYF	TGTGCCAGCAGTACCAATACAGGGGCCTACGAGCAGTACTTC	TRBJ2-7	once	TRBD1	TRBV27
CASSFGWDSGANVLTF	TGTGCCAGCAGCTTTGGTTGGGACTCTGGGGCCAACGTCCTGACTTTC	TRBJ2-6	NA	NA	TRBV5-4
CASSYSKIEAFF	TGTGCCAGCAGTTACTCGAAGATTGAAGCTTTCTTT	TRBJ1-1	NA	NA	TRBV6-6
CATSRGGTLAYNEQFF	TGTGCCACCAGCAGAGGCGGGACACTCGCTTACAATGAGCAGTTCTTC	TRBJ2-1	NA	NA	TRBV15
CASSYGLGEQYF	TGTGCCAGCAGCTACGGATTAGGCGAGCAGTACTTC	TRBJ2-7	once	NA	TRBV11-2
CASSRSGGLDNEQFF	TGTGCCAGCAGCCGCAGCGGGGGGTTGGACAATGAGCAGTTCTTC	TRBJ2-1	NA	TRBD2	TRBV7-2
CASSFSSGVGYGYTF	TGTGCCAGCAGCTTCTCCTCGGGGGTTGGGTATGGCTACACCTTC	TRBJ1-2	NA	NA	TRBV7-9
CASSADIQGLGGYTF	TGCGCCAGCAGCGCGGATATACAGGGGTTGGGGGGCTACACCTTC	TRBJ1-2	NA	TRBD1	TRBV5-1
CASRLTWGWTGELFF	TGTGCCAGCAGGTTGACATGGGGTTGGACCGGGGAGCTGTTTTTT	TRBJ2-2	few	NA	TRBV2
CASRRQASTDTQYF	TGTGCCAGCAGGAGACAGGCTAGCACAGATACGCAGTATTTT	TRBJ2-3	NA	NA	TRBV6-5
CSVQRGSYNEQFF	TGCAGCGTCCAGCGGGGCTCCTACAATGAGCAGTTCTTC	TRBJ2-1	NA	TRBD2	TRBV29-1
CASSWGQGFDEQFF	TGTGCCAGCAGCTGGGGACAGGGGTTCGATGAGCAGTTCTTC	TRBJ2-1	NA	TRBD1	TRBV5-8
CASSEARSSEAFF	TGTGCCAGCAGTGAAGCTCGGAGCTCGGAAGCTTTCTTT	TRBJ1-1	NA	NA	TRBV6-1
CASSLVGRRQEPQHF	TGTGCCAGCAGCTTGGTGGGCAGGCGGCAGGAGCCCCAGCATTTT	TRBJ1-5	NA	NA	TRBV5-8
CASSLAGGRSEQFF	TGTGCCAGCAGCTTGGCGGGGGGGAGAAGTGAGCAGTTCTTC	TRBJ2-1	NA	TRBD2	TRBV11-2
CASSYGAPTGTGSYEQYF	TGTGCCAGCAGTTACGGGGCCCCTACCGGGACAGGGAGCTACGAGCAGTACTTC	TRBJ2-7	NA	TRBD1	TRBV28
CASSPGSDRGSYEQYF	TGTGCCAGCAGCCCAGGGAGTGACAGGGGATCCTACGAGCAGTACTTC	TRBJ2-7	NA	TRBD1	TRBV9
CASSLAEVSTYEQYF	TGTGCCAGCAGCTTAGCGGAGGTTTCGACTTACGAGCAGTACTTC	TRBJ2-7	NA	NA	TRBV7-9
CASSRPGRAETQYF	TGTGCCAGCAGCCGACCCGGTCGGGCCGAGACCCAGTACTTC	TRBJ2-5	NA	NA	TRBV5-4
CASSSFPGSGAGNTIYF	TGTGCCAGCAGCTCTTTTCCGGGATCTGGTGCTGGAAACACCATATATTTT	TRBJ1-3	NA	NA	TRBV7-2
CASRGTGSSYEQYF	TGTGCCAGCAGGGGGACAGGGAGCTCCTACGAGCAGTACTTC	TRBJ2-7	NA	TRBD1	TRBV6-5
CASYASGRATSTDTQYF	TGTGCCAGCTACGCTAGCGGGAGGGCCACAAGCACAGATACGCAGTATTTT	TRBJ2-3	NA	TRBD2	TRBV18
CASSPRDTDTQYF	TGCGCCAGCAGCCCTCGGGACACAGATACGCAGTATTTT	TRBJ2-3	NA	NA	TRBV5-1
CASSELQPNQPQHF	TGTGCCAGCAGTGAACTCCAGCCCAATCAGCCCCAGCATTTT	TRBJ1-5	few	NA	TRBV6-1
CASRETNKAYNEQFF	TGTGCCAGTAGAGAGACTAATAAAGCCTACAATGAGCAGTTCTTC	TRBJ2-1	NA	NA	TRBV19
CASSSPGLAGVEQYF	TGTGCCAGCAGTTCCCCGGGACTAGCGGGAGTCGAGCAGTACTTC	TRBJ2-7	NA	TRBD2	TRBV6-5
CATSRAPFELGSYNEQFF	TGTGCCACCAGCAGAGCTCCATTCGAGCTCGGCTCCTACAATGAGCAGTTCTTC	TRBJ2-1	NA	NA	TRBV15
CSVRGRGEETQYF	TGCAGCGTGCGTGGCAGGGGCGAAGAGACCCAGTACTTC	TRBJ2-5	NA	NA	TRBV29-1
CAWRKEGWTEAFF	TGTGCCTGGAGGAAGGAGGGGTGGACTGAAGCTTTCTTT	TRBJ1-1	NA	NA	TRBV30
CASSLVAGVRTGELFF	TGCGCCAGCAGCTTGGTGGCAGGGGTTCGAACCGGGGAGCTGTTTTTT	TRBJ2-2	NA	NA	TRBV5-1